The clone carrying this TCR beta chain was picked up a small number of times. Its antigen is unidentified. Next came a second PCR, run for roughly 7 to 12 cycles, which used a sample-barcoded 5' primer along with a J-beta primer mix. One entry per CDR3 protein, called by TCRdb with MiXCR from the 5' RACE reads. The data contain fewer than 900,000 distinct CDR3 sequences, 45% to 50% of them singletons. This sample is part of a study of blood T cells in healthy people across ages. Trimming left V 2 bases short and J 4 bases short, with 11 bases between. Germline V lookup: CDR1 ENHRY, CDR2 SYGVKD. CDR3 length: 14 amino acids. PBMCs were isolated at a quantity of at least 7 million per sample. Study outcomes and limitations: Measured against age, TCR beta diversity per million T cells decreased in a roughly linear manner.

The V gene is TRBV10-3, the J gene TRBJ2-5; D is possibly TRBD1 (6 bases). The TCR was taken from an older woman in good health. Source material: blood. The CDR3 sequence is CAISEDRNVETQYF. The CDR3 DNA follows: TGTGCCATCAGTGAGGACAGGAACGTAGAGACCCAGTACTTC.